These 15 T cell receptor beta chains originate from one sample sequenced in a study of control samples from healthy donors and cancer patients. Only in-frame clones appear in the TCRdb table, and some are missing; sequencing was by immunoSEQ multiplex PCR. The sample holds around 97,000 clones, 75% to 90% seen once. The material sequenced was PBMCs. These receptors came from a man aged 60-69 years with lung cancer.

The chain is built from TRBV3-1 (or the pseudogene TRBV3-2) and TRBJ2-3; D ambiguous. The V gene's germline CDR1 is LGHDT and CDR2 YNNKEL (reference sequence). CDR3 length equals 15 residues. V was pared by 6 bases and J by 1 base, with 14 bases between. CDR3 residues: CASRPAVAGTDTQYF. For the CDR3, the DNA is TGTGCCAGCAGGCCCGCCGTGGCGGGCACAGATACGCAGTATTTT.

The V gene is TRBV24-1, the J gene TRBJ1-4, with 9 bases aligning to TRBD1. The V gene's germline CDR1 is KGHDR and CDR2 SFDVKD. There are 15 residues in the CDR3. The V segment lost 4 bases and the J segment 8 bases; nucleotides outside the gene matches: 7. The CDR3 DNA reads TGTGCCACCAGTGAGCTACAGGGGGCGAAAGAAAAACTGTTTTTT. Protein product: CATSELQGAKEKLFF.

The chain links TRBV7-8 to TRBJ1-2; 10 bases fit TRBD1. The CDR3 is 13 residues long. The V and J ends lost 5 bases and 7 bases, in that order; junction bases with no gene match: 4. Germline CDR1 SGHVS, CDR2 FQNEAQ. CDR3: CASSRDRGGGYTF. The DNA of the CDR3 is TGTGCCAGCAGCCGGGACAGGGGTGGTGGCTACACCTTC. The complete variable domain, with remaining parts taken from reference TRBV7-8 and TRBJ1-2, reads GAGVSQSPRYKVAKRGQDVALRCDPISGHVSLFWYQQALGQGPEFLTYFQNEAQLDKSGLPSDRFFAERPEGSVSTLKIQRTQQEDSAVYLCASSRDRGGGYTFGSGTRLTVV.

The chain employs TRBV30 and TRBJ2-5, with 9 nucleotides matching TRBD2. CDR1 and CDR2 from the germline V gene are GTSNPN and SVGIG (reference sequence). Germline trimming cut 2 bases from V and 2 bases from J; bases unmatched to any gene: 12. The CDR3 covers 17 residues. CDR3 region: CAWSIGGGAFYQETQYF. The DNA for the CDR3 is TGTGCCTGGAGTATCGGCGGGGGGGCCTTTTATCAAGAGACCCAGTACTTC.

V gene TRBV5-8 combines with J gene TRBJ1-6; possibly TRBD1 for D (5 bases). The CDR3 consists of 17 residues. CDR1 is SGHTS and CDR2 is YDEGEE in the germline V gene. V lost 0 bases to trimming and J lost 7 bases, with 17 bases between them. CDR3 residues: CASSLVLEAGANSPLHF. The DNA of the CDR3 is TGTGCCAGCAGCTTGGTATTAGAGGCCGGGGCGAATTCACCCCTCCACTTT.

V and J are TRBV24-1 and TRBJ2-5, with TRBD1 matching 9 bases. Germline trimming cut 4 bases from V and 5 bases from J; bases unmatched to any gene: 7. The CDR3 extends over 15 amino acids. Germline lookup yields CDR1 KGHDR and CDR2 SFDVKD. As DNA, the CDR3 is TGTGCCACCAGTGAACACAGGGGGCTTTGGGAGACCCAGTACTTC. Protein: CATSEHRGLWETQYF.

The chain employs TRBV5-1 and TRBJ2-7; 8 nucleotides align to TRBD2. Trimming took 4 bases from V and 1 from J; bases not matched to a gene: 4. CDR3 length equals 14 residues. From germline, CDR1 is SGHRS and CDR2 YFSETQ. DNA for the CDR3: TGCGCCAGCAGCCCAATAGCGGGGTCCTACGAGCAGTACTTC. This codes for CASSPIAGSYEQYF.

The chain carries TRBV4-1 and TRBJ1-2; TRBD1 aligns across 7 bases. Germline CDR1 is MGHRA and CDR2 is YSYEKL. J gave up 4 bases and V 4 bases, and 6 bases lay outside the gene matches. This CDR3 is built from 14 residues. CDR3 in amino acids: CASSPSGGGYGYTF. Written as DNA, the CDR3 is TGCGCCAGCAGCCCCTCAGGGGGGGGCTATGGCTACACCTTC.

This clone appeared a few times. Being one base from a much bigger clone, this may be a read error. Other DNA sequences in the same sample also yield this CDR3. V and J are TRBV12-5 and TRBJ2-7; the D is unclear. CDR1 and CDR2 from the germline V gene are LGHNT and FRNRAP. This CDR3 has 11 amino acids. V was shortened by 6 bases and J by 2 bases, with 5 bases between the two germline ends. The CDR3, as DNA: TGTGCTAGTGGCTGGGCCTACGAGCAGTACTTC. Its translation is CASGWAYEQYF.

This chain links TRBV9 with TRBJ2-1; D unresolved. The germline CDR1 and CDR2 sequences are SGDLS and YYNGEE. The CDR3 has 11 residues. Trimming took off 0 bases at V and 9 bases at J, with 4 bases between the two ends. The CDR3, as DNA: TGTGCCAGCAGCGTAGATGTTGAGCAGTTCTTC. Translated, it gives CASSVDVEQFF.

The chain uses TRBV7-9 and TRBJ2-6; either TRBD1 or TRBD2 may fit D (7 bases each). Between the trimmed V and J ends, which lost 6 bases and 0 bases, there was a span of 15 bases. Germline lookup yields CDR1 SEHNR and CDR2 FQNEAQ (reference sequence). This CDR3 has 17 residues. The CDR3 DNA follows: TGTGCCAGCAGTGTCAGGGGGGAGGGCTCTGGGGCCAACGTCCTGACTTTC. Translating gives CASSVRGEGSGANVLTF.

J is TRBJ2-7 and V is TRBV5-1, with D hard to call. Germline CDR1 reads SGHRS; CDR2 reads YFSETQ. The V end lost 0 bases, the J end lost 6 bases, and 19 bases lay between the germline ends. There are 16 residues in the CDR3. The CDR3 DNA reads TGCGCCAGCAGCTTGGTTAAAGCCTCGTACCACGGCGAGCAGTACTTC. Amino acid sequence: CASSLVKASYHGEQYF.

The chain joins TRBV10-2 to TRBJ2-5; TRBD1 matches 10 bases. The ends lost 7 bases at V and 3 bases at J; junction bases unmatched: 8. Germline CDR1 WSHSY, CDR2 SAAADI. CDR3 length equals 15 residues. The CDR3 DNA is TGCGCCAGCATGGCCCTCGGGACAGGGGAAGAGACCCAGTACTTC. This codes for CASMALGTGEETQYF.

The CDR3 region has the DNA TGTGCCAGTAGTCCGGCCCCGGACACCCCTAATTCACCCCTCCACTTT. This translates into CASSPAPDTPNSPLHF. The chain is built from TRBV19 and TRBJ1-6; maybe TRBD1 (5 bases). The CDR3 loop spans 16 amino acids. From germline, CDR1 is LNHDA and CDR2 SQIVND (reference sequence). The V end lost 5 bases, the J end lost 6 bases, and 17 bases lay between the germline ends.

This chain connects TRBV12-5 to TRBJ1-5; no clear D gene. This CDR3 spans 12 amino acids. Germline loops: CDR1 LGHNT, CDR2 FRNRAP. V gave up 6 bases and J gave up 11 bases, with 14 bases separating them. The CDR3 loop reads CASGQWGNTQHF. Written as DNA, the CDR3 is TGTGCTAGTGGCCAATGGGGAAATACCCAGCATTTT.